These 22 T cell receptor beta chains originate from one sample sequenced in a study of T cell repertoires in cytomegalovirus infection. For these receptors, no antigen is known. TCRdb re-called the reads with MiXCR, one entry per CDR3 protein. The repertoire consists of approximately 310,000 distinct CDR3 sequences, with just under 25% occurring once and the leading ten covering approximately 12%. Source: cultured PBMCs, taken from culture after CMV antigen stimulation. All receptors derive from a human donor in good health (CMV status not recorded). Some clones in this sample may be carry-over from other donors' samples.

This clonotype was detected ten times or more. The gene calls are TRBV7-2 and TRBJ1-6; possible D gene TRBD1, 5 bases. CDR1 SGHTA and CDR2 FQGNSA come from the germline V gene. This CDR3 spans 14 amino acids. Trimming pared 3 bases from V and 6 bases from J, leaving 9 bases between. The CDR3 DNA is TGTGCCAGCAGCTTGGGACCGATTAATTCACCCCTCCACTTT. It specifies CASSLGPINSPLHF.

This sequence joins TRBV11-2 and TRBJ2-3; 7 nucleotides agree with TRBD1. The CDR3 consists of 16 residues. Germline V gene sequence: CDR1 SGHAT, CDR2 FQNNGV. V shed 1 base, J shed 4 bases, and the junction held 8 bases outside the gene matches. This CDR3 reads CASSLGVQGVADTQYF. Here the CDR3 DNA reads TGTGCCAGCAGCTTAGGGGTGCAGGGGGTAGCAGATACGCAGTATTTT.

The chain is built from TRBV5-3 and TRBJ2-1, with 7 positions matching TRBD2. TRBV5-3 is flagged as an ORF with uncertain function. V lost 1 base to trimming and J lost 2 bases; unmatched junction nucleotides: 6. CDR3 length equals 16 residues. The CDR3 nucleotides are TGTGCCAGAAGCTTGAGGAGCGGGACCCCCTACAATGAGCAGTTCTTC. Translating gives CARSLRSGTPYNEQFF.

Many counts were recorded for this clonotype. The V and J genes are TRBV12-5 and TRBJ2-3, with 10 bases fitting TRBD2. Germline CDR1 LGHNT, CDR2 FRNRAP. The CDR3 has 13 residues. Losses at the gene ends were 7 bases for V and 5 bases for J; bases not matched to a gene: 3. As DNA, the CDR3 is TGTGCTAGTGCCGCTAGCGGGAGAGATACGCAGTATTTT. Amino acids: CASAASGRDTQYF.

In this sample, this clonotype turned up many times. V and J are TRBV7-2 and TRBJ2-3; D is unclear. CDR1 SGHTA and CDR2 FQGNSA come from the germline V gene. With 2 bases removed from V and 0 bases from J, the gap between germline ends came to 3 bases. This CDR3 is built from 13 residues. For the CDR3, the DNA is TGTGCCAGCAGCTTACCTAGCACAGATACGCAGTATTTT. Amino acid sequence: CASSLPSTDTQYF.

This clonotype was seen a single time. The genes are TRBV12-3 or TRBV12-4 and TRBJ2-3; 10 positions agree with TRBD1. V trimming: 6 bases; J trimming: 2 bases; junction bases outside the gene matches: 8. The CDR3 runs 16 residues. The chain's CDR3 is CASSLRTGGDTDTQYF. Written as DNA, the CDR3 is TGTGCCAGCAGCCTTCGGACAGGGGGGGACACAGATACGCAGTATTTT.

In this sample, this clonotype turned up many times. The rearrangement joins TRBV7-2 to TRBJ2-7, with 11 bases matching TRBD1. The CDR3 contains 15 residues. Germline-derived CDR1 and CDR2 are SGHTA and FQGNSA. J lost 3 bases, V lost 3 bases, and 4 bases had no gene match. CDR3 region: CASSFWTGGDYEQYF. CDR3 nucleotide sequence: TGTGCCAGCAGCTTTTGGACAGGGGGCGACTACGAGCAGTACTTC.

The rearrangement joins TRBV20-1 to TRBJ1-6; no firm D call. The V gene's germline CDR1 is DFQATT and CDR2 SNEGSKA (reference sequence). This CDR3 comprises 15 residues. The ends were cut back, 0 bases at V and 8 bases at J, with 14 bases in the middle. Here the CDR3 reads CSARDYGRLDSPLHF. CDR3 DNA sequence: TGCAGTGCTAGAGATTACGGCAGACTAGATTCACCCCTCCACTTT.

The chain uses TRBV12-3 or TRBV12-4 and TRBJ2-3; 10 bases match TRBD2. This CDR3 region has 15 residues. V trimming: 8 bases; J trimming: 4 bases; junction bases outside the gene matches: 9. CDR3 DNA sequence: TGTGCCAGCTGCCCTCAGGGACTAGCGTCAGATACGCAGTATTTT. Encoded protein: CASCPQGLASDTQYF.

J is TRBJ1-2 and V is TRBV2; weak D call: TRBD1 (5 bases). Per the germline V gene, CDR1 is SNHLY and CDR2 is FYNNEI. Trimming stripped 3 bases from V and 2 bases from J, with 7 bases between. The CDR3 loop spans 13 amino acids. The DNA of the CDR3 is TGTGCCAGCAGTGACTACAGGAACTATGGCTACACCTTC. Translation: CASSDYRNYGYTF.

This clonotype was found a few times. V usage is TRBV10-3 and J usage is TRBJ2-3, with 10 bases identical to TRBD1. The V and J ends lost 4 bases and 4 bases, in that order; junction bases with no gene match: 8. From germline, CDR1 is ENHRY and CDR2 SYGVKD. This CDR3 spans 16 amino acids. In DNA, the CDR3 is TGTGCCATCAGTGCCGGACAGGGGGAGAAGGCAGATACGCAGTATTTT. The encoded protein is CAISAGQGEKADTQYF.

The genes are TRBV12-3 or TRBV12-4 and TRBJ2-1, with TRBD2 matching over 7 bases. The CDR3 consists of 17 residues. Unmatched junction bases numbered 13, after V lost 6 bases and J lost 2 bases. The CDR3 nucleotides read TGTGCCAGCAGCCTTTTGGAATCGGGGAGGGCCTACAATGAGCAGTTCTTC. It translates to CASSLLESGRAYNEQFF.

The gene calls are TRBV2 and TRBJ2-1; 9 nucleotides line up with TRBD1. Looked up from germline, CDR1 is SNHLY and CDR2 is FYNNEI. CDR3 length: 13 residues. The J segment lost 8 bases and the V segment lost 11 bases, leaving 10 bases of the junction unmatched. The CDR3 loop reads CACDGQGRDEQFF. For the CDR3, the DNA is TGTGCCTGCGATGGACAGGGGAGAGATGAGCAGTTCTTC.

This clonotype was recorded many times. The chain recombines TRBV7-8 with TRBJ2-2; 7 positions agree with TRBD1. Germline CDR1 SGHVS, CDR2 FQNEAQ. The length of the CDR3 is 15 residues. Germline trimming cut 7 bases from V and 0 bases from J; bases unmatched to any gene: 5. The CDR3 bases are TGTGCCAGCAAACGAACAGGGGCGAACACCGGGGAGCTGTTTTTT. Amino acid sequence: CASKRTGANTGELFF. The full variable domain, its missing parts supplied by reference TRBV7-8 and TRBJ2-2, is GAGVSQSPRYKVAKRGQDVALRCDPISGHVSLFWYQQALGQGPEFLTYFQNEAQLDKSGLPSDRFFAERPEGSVSTLKIQRTQQEDSAVYLCASKRTGANTGELFFGEGSRLTVL.

This clonotype was recorded a few times. The chain employs TRBV10-3 and TRBJ2-3; D is possibly TRBD1 or TRBD2 (5 bases each). The germline V and J ends were trimmed by 10 bases and 6 bases, with 17 bases remaining between them. Germline CDR1 reads ENHRY; CDR2 reads SYGVKD. The CDR3 runs 13 residues. The CDR3 nucleotides are TGTGCCAGCGTACGGGACCCTCAGGATACGCAGTATTTT. Its protein product is CASVRDPQDTQYF.

The CDR3 region is CASSKTGGPYEQYF. In DNA form, the CDR3 reads TGTGCCAGCAGCAAAACAGGGGGCCCCTACGAGCAGTACTTC. The V gene is TRBV12-3 or TRBV12-4, the J gene TRBJ2-7, with TRBD1 identical over 9 bases. The CDR3 runs to 14 residues. Trimming took 6 bases from V and 2 from J; bases not matched to a gene: 5.

This clonotype was recorded many times. This chain connects TRBV27 to TRBJ2-3, with TRBD2 matching over 9 bases. Trimming removed 1 base from V and 0 bases from J; junction bases left unmatched: 5. The CDR3 is made up of 17 amino acids. CDR1 and CDR2 (germline): MNHEY, SMNVEV (reference sequence). In nucleotides, the CDR3 is TGTGCCAGCAGTTTATATGCTAGCGGGATTAGCACAGATACGCAGTATTTT. Its translation: CASSLYASGISTDTQYF.

The chain links TRBV10-3 to TRBJ2-2, with TRBD1 matching over 8 bases. With V trimmed by 11 bases and J by 2 bases, 7 bases remained unmatched. CDR3 length: 14 residues. The germline V gene has CDR1 ENHRY and CDR2 SYGVKD. CDR3 sequence: CAAQDRANTGELFF. The CDR3 coding sequence is TGTGCCGCCCAGGACAGGGCCAACACCGGGGAGCTGTTTTTT.

The sample holds many counts of this clonotype. The chain carries TRBV20-1 and TRBJ2-7, with D tentatively TRBD2 (5 bases). The CDR3 length is 12 residues. Deletions cut 1 base from V and 7 bases from J, with 11 bases between. Germline V CDR1 and CDR2: DFQATT, SNEGSKA (reference sequence). DNA for the CDR3: TGCAGTGCTAGAGGGCGGGTGGAGGAGCAGTACTTC. It translates to CSARGRVEEQYF.

V and J are TRBV5-4 and TRBJ1-2; TRBD1 aligns across 9 bases. V trimming: 1 base; J trimming: 2 bases; junction bases outside the gene matches: 6. CDR3 length: 16 amino acids. Germline V gene data show CDR1 as SGHNT and CDR2 as YYREEE (reference sequence). The CDR3, as DNA: TGTGCCAGCAGCTTGTTTTCAGGACAGGGGAACTATGGCTACACCTTC. It is translated as CASSLFSGQGNYGYTF.

This clonotype has a handful of counts. The chain carries TRBV28 and TRBJ1-5; TRBD1 is a possible D gene (5 bases). This CDR3 is built from 22 residues. The germline CDR1 and CDR2 sequences are MDHEN and SYDVKM. The V end lost 4 bases, the J end lost 4 bases, and 35 bases lay between the germline ends. The CDR3 sequence: CASSSLTLKSGSGTDPNQPQHF. The CDR3 nucleotides read TGTGCCAGCAGTTCCCTTACCCTTAAAAGCGGCTCCGGGACTGATCCAAATCAGCCCCAGCATTTT.

This CDR3 reads CASRPTSGANTGELFF. The CDR3 DNA reads TGTGCCAGCAGACCAACTAGCGGTGCGAACACCGGGGAGCTGTTTTTT. The chain employs TRBV6-6 and TRBJ2-2; 8 nucleotides agree with TRBD2. Germline V gene lookup returns CDR1 MNHNY and CDR2 SVGAGI (reference sequence). J was trimmed by 0 bases and V by 6 bases; bases with no gene match: 6. The CDR3 runs 16 residues.